This section outlines one T cell receptor beta chain sequence together with its context. This entry belongs to a study of T cell changes during pregnancy in multiple sclerosis. V was clipped by 7 bases and J by 4 bases, with 17 bases between them. There are 14 residues in the CDR3. The germline CDR1 and CDR2 sequences are SNHLY and FYNNEI. The data were produced by immunoSEQ multiplex PCR, yet TCRdb's version contains in-frame clones alone and is incomplete. Of approximately 92,000 clones in the sample, 85% to 95% were seen once. This sequence was found in a female donor with multiple sclerosis, enrolled in a pregnancy study. This chain connects TRBV2 to TRBJ2-7; maybe TRBD1 (6 bases). The sample here was peripheral blood, taken in the first trimester of pregnancy. The CDR3 sequence: CASNIYGQSYEQYF. DNA for the CDR3: TGTGCCAGCAACATTTACGGACAGTCATACGAGCAGTACTTC.